Included here is one T cell receptor (beta chain) sequence, with context. This specimen comes from a study of T cells in tumors after PD-1 blockade. Here immunoSEQ multiplex PCR was the method, and the copy in TCRdb shows in-frame clones only, minus some. Here the sample spans tens of thousands of clones, 81% being singletons. In germline, CDR1 is SGHNT, CDR2 YENEEA. V dropped 5 bases and J dropped 9; count of bases not matched to a gene: 8. CDR3 length: 15 residues. The sequencing used PBMCs, collected before anti-PD-1 treatment. This TCR derives from a human donor with basal cell carcinoma. V gene TRBV11-3 combines with J gene TRBJ2-1; 12 positions agree with TRBD1. The CDR3 region is CASSRGQGAQGEQFF. The CDR3, as DNA: TGTGCCAGCAGCCGGGGACAGGGGGCGCAGGGTGAGCAGTTCTTC.